This T cell receptor beta chain is drawn from a study of patients and donors after allogeneic stem cell transplantation. One entry per CDR3 protein results from TCRdb running MiXCR on the RT-PCR reads. This table has more than 850,000 distinct CDR3 sequences, roughly 18% appearing once. The CDR3 is made up of 17 amino acids. The trim removed 2 bases at V and 3 bases at J, leaving 8 bases unmatched. In germline, CDR1 is SGDLS, CDR2 YYNGEE. The sample consisted of blood, either unsorted or a sorted T cell fraction (not recorded which). The chain employs TRBV9 and TRBJ2-3, with 11 nucleotides matching TRBD2. The source of this sequence is a human donor who was either an allogeneic HSCT recipient or a stem cell or donor lymphocyte infusion donor (not recorded which). It is not recorded whose cells these are; they may come from a transplant donor. The CDR3 region has the DNA TGTGCCAGCAGCGTTTCTCTAGCGGGAGGACCGACAGATACGCAGTATTTT. Its protein is CASSVSLAGGPTDTQYF.